Below are 6 T cell receptor beta chains sequenced from a single sample in a study of radiotherapy plus CTLA-4 blockade in lung cancer. Libraries were prepared by immunoSEQ multiplex PCR; TCRdb keeps only in-frame clonotypes and omits some of them. The table shows about 45,000 clones, with roughly 60% occurring only once. Sequenced here: peripheral blood, sampled from a patient treated with radiotherapy plus ipilimumab. The source of these receptors is a human donor with non-small cell lung cancer who had a partial response to radiotherapy plus ipilimumab.

The J gene is TRBJ2-3, the V gene TRBV9; maybe TRBD2 (5 bases). V was clipped by 5 bases and J by 1 base, with 11 bases between them. CDR1 and CDR2 from the germline V gene are SGDLS and YYNGEE. This CDR3 region has 14 residues. The CDR3 is CASSWTQGTDTQYF. In DNA, the CDR3 is TGTGCCAGCAGTTGGACTCAGGGCACAGATACGCAGTATTTT.

The gene calls are TRBV7-2 and TRBJ2-3; D call uncertain. CDR3 size: 14 residues. V lost 5 bases, J lost 4 bases, and 13 bases lay in between. The V gene's germline CDR1 is SGHTA and CDR2 FQGNSA. CDR3 loop: CASSRFNIPDTQYF. The CDR3 DNA is TGTGCCAGCAGCCGATTCAACATTCCAGATACGCAGTATTTT.

This clone showed up just a few times. The chain carries TRBV9 and TRBJ1-1; unclear D gene. Trimming left V 0 bases short and J 5 bases short, with 14 bases between. Per germline, CDR1 SGDLS and CDR2 YYNGEE. CDR3 length: 15 residues. Here the CDR3 DNA reads TGTGCCAGCAGCGTAGGCGCACGGGGTGGGACTGAAGCTTTCTTT. Amino acids: CASSVGARGGTEAFF.

This clone showed up just a few times. This rearrangement joins TRBV7-6 to TRBJ2-7, with 8 positions matching TRBD2. The CDR3 runs to 15 residues. Germline CDR1 is SGHVS and CDR2 is FNYEAQ. V was clipped by 6 bases and J by 3 bases; unmatched bases: 10. The DNA of the CDR3 is TGTGCCAGCAGTGAAGGGCCTAGCGGGTACTACGAGCAGTACTTC. Translation: CASSEGPSGYYEQYF.

The genes are TRBV5-8 and TRBJ2-7; D is possibly TRBD1 (5 bases). The length of the CDR3 is 14 residues. V lost 5 bases and J lost 1, with 13 bases in between. The V gene's germline CDR1 is SGHTS and CDR2 YDEGEE. DNA for the CDR3: TGTGCCAGCAGTCAAGCAACAGGTTCCTACGAGCAGTACTTC. It encodes CASSQATGSYEQYF.

This chain joins TRBV7-9 and TRBJ2-5; TRBD2 is a possible D gene (5 bases). Germline V lookup: CDR1 SEHNR, CDR2 FQNEAQ (reference sequence). Trimming stripped 3 bases from V and 5 bases from J, with 10 bases between. This CDR3 region has 13 residues. For the CDR3, the DNA is TGTGCCAGCAGCTTGAACGGCGGGGAGACCCAGTACTTC. This encodes CASSLNGGETQYF.